The clone carrying this TCR beta chain was found many times. No antigen is known for it. Tregs were sorted as CD4+CD25+CD127-/low cells. After constant-region reverse-primer amplification, full-length variable regions underwent semi-nested PCR with Nested Universal Primer A. Each CDR3 protein gets one entry after TCRdb re-called the 5' RACE reads with MiXCR. The sample includes 35,000 to 50,000 distinct CDR3 sequences, 20% to 25% of them seen just once. Study-wide points: The larger-cohort validation was restricted to a single TCR beta V-J rearrangement rather than whole repertoires.

Unmatched junction bases numbered 9, after V lost 1 base and J lost 5 bases. Germline CDR1 and CDR2: SGHKS and YYEKEE (reference sequence). This CDR3 spans 17 amino acids. The source material was Tregs sorted from blood. The chain recombines TRBV5-5 with TRBJ2-5; 12 bases map to TRBD2. The sequence was collected from a female donor with breast cancer. The CDR3 DNA is TGTGCCAGCAGCTTGTCGGCTAGCGGGAGGGCCGGGGAGACCCAGTACTTC. Encoded protein: CASSLSASGRAGETQYF.